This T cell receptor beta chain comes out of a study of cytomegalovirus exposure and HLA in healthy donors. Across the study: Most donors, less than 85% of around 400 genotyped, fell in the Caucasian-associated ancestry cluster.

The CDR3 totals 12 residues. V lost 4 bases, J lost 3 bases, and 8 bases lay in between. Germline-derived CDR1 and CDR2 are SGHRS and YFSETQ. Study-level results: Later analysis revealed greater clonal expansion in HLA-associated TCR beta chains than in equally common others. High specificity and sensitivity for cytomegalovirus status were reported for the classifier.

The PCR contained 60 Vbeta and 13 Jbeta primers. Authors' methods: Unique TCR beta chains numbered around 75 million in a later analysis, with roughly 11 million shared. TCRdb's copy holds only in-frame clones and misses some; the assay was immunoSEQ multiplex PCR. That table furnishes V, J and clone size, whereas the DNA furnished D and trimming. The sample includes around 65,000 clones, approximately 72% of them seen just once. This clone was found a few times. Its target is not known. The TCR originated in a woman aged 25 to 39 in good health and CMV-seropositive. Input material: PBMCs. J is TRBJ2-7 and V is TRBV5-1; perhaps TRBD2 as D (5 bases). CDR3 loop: CASSPEGYEQYF. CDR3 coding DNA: TGCGCCAGCAGCCCTGAGGGCTACGAGCAGTACTTC.